This T cell receptor (beta chain) was recorded in a study of OX40 agonist ivuxolimab in advanced cancers. Across the study: Participants averaged around 60 years of age (range roughly 23 to 85) and were over 75% male. Partial responses were achieved by three patients: one hepatocellular carcinoma, two cutaneous melanoma.

Turning to this clone: Its target is unknown.

The CDR3 loop spans 13 amino acids. The ends were cut back, 5 bases at V and 2 bases at J, with 5 bases in the middle. In germline, CDR1 is SGHRS, CDR2 YFSETQ. General study findings and limits: Among the lowest peripheral clonal expansion occurred in 0.1-3.0 mg/kg partial responders. Among T cells, CD8+ cells averaged more expanded clones than CD4+ cells.

The repertoire was sequenced with immunoSEQ multiplex PCR; TCRdb's copy has only in-frame clones and lacks some. The top ten clones hold 5.5% to 8% of a sample with 65,000 to 95,000 clones, roughly 91% of them seen once. The TCR sequence derives from an adult with an advanced solid tumor such as melanoma, head and neck, liver or kidney cancer. The sequences come from CD4+ or CD8+ T cells sorted from blood, collected in a trial of the OX40 agonist ivuxolimab. The chain combines TRBV5-1 with TRBJ1-6; D unclear. The CDR3 DNA reads TGCGCCAGCAGGGAAGCCTATAATTCACCCCTCCACTTT. Translating gives CASREAYNSPLHF. The variable domain in full, completed from reference TRBV5-1 and TRBJ1-6, reads KAGVTQTPRYLIKTRGQQVTLSCSPISGHRSVSWYQQTPGQGLQFLFEYFSETQRNKGNFPGRFSGRQFSNSRSEMNVSTLELGDSALYLCASREAYNSPLHFGNGTRLTVT.